This TCR beta chain was documented in a study of blood T cell repertoires in COVID-19. About the research overall: Specimens from acute and convalescent COVID-19 originated in the United States, Italy and Spain. Sample material is recorded as cDNA or gDNA derived from T cells, B-cell-depleted T cells, or PBMCs.

The V end was cut by 0 bases, the J end by 6 bases, with 15 bases between. This CDR3 has 16 amino acids. CDR1 and CDR2 (germline): SGDLS, YYNGEE. This clone appeared once. Source study methods: Estimation of nucleated cell counts was performed using reference gene primer amplification. Data came from immunoSEQ multiplex PCR; TCRdb stores just in-frame clones and leaves some out. V, J and clone size reflect that table, while D and trimming were determined from the DNA. Among 50,000 to 65,000 clones, roughly 90% were seen once, and the ten largest hold about 3.8%. Sequencing was done on a sample of peripheral blood. The receptor comes from a human donor in a cohort sampled during active COVID-19. This chain uses TRBV9 with TRBJ2-2, with D perhaps TRBD1 (5 bases). CDR3 DNA sequence: TGTGCCAGCAGCGTAGGTTCAGGGTATCGATCCGGGGAGCTGTTTTTT. This encodes CASSVGSGYRSGELFF.